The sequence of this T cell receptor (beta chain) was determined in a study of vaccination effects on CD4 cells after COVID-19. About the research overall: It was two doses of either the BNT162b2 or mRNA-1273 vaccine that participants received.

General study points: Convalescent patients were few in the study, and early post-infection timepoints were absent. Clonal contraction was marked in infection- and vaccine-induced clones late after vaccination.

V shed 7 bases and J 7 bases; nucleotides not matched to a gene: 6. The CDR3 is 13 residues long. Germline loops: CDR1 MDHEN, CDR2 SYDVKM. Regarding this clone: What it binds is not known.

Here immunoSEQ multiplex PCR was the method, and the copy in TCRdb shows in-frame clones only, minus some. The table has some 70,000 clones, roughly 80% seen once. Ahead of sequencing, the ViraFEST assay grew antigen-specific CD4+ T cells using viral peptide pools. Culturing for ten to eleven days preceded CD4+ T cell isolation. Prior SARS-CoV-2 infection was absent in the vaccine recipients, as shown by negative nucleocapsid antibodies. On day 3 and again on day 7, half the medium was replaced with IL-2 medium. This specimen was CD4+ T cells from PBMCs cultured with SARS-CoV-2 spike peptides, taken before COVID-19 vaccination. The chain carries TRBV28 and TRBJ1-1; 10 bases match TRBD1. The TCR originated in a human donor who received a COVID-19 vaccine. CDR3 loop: CASTLDRGGEAFF. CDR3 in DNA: TGTGCCAGCACCTTGGACAGGGGGGGTGAAGCTTTCTTT.